This T cell receptor (beta chain) was recorded in a study of cytomegalovirus exposure and HLA in healthy donors. General study results and limits: In a later analysis, an Asian-associated ancestry cluster reportedly showed fewer N-insertions than the roughly 730-donor mean. Earlier analysis found most TCR beta V segments productive about 90% or about 30% of the time. In a later analysis, specific HLA alleles were associated with 15,000 or so TCR beta sequences at a 0.05 false discovery rate.

The study sampled nominally healthy donors, though unrecorded immune exposures were likely. As regards this clone: Its cognate antigen is unknown.

Trimming removed 1 base from V and 10 bases from J, with 16 bases in between. The CDR3 spans 13 residues. Germline V gene lookup returns CDR1 GTSNPN and CDR2 SVGIG (reference sequence). The PCR contained 60 Vbeta and 13 Jbeta primers. The assay was immunoSEQ multiplex PCR, and TCRdb's table has in-frame clones only and misses some. The table includes fewer than 200,000 clones, about four fifths detected once. Sequenced material: PBMCs. This receptor was identified in a male donor in good health and CMV-seronegative. The V call is TRBV30, the J call TRBJ1-1; TRBD1 is a possible D gene (6 bases). In nucleotides, the CDR3 is TGTGCCTGGAGTGGGGAACTCAGGGGTCGAGCTTTCTTT. Protein sequence: CAWSGELRGRAFF.